The rows below give T cell receptor beta chains drawn from one sample of a study of technical replicates of blood from a handful of donors. The data were produced by immunoSEQ multiplex PCR, yet TCRdb's version contains in-frame clones alone and is incomplete. The table records under 85,000 clones, about 86% of them present only once. The sample was PBMCs. The receptors derive from a human donor in good health. Some clones in this sample may be carry-over from other donors' samples. Both conserved end residues are part of each CDR3. Fields, in order: J gene, clone size, V gene, D gene, CDR3 DNA, CDR3 protein. A D gene is named only where the DNA matches it firmly. Some rows have no size entry. The others give once, few or many, or a class for an expanded clone.

J gene: TRBJ1-1
clone size: .
V gene: TRBV19
D gene: .
CDR3 DNA: TGTGCCTCAGGGGTCGGGTCTGAAGCTTTCTTT
CDR3 protein: CASGVGSEAFF

J gene: TRBJ2-5
clone size: .
V gene: TRBV29-1
D gene: .
CDR3 DNA: TGCAGCGTTGTCGAACAGGGCGTTTTGGAGACCCAGTACTTC
CDR3 protein: CSVVEQGVLETQYF

J gene: TRBJ1-5
clone size: few
V gene: TRBV5-6
D gene: .
CDR3 DNA: TGTGCCAGCAGTAAGACCGGGGGAGGGCAGCCCCAGCATTTT
CDR3 protein: CASSKTGGGQPQHF

J gene: TRBJ2-1
clone size: large
V gene: TRBV6-5
D gene: TRBD2
CDR3 DNA: TGTGCCAGCAGCCCGACCGGGACTAGCCGCAATGAGCAGTTCTTC
CDR3 protein: CASSPTGTSRNEQFF

J gene: TRBJ2-7
clone size: .
V gene: TRBV2
D gene: TRBD1
CDR3 DNA: TGTGCCATGGACAGGGGAGATGGGATCACCCTCGAGCAGTACTTC
CDR3 protein: CAMDRGDGITLEQYF

J gene: TRBJ1-4
clone size: .
V gene: TRBV7-9
D gene: .
CDR3 DNA: TGTGCCAGCAGCTTCTCCGGTGGGGCGGTTGAAAAACTGTTTTTT
CDR3 protein: CASSFSGGAVEKLFF

J gene: TRBJ1-2
clone size: .
V gene: TRBV15
D gene: TRBD1
CDR3 DNA: TGTGCCACCAGCAGAGATATGACAGGGGGCGGCTACACCTTC
CDR3 protein: CATSRDMTGGGYTF

J gene: TRBJ2-7
clone size: .
V gene: TRBV19
D gene: .
CDR3 DNA: TGTGCCAGTAGTATAGTGCAGGGCCCCTACGAGCAGTACTTC
CDR3 protein: CASSIVQGPYEQYF

J gene: TRBJ2-7
clone size: .
V gene: TRBV6-6
D gene: .
CDR3 DNA: TGTGCCAGCAGCTCCGGGTCAGCGGGCCACTCCTACGAGCAGTACTTC
CDR3 protein: CASSSGSAGHSYEQYF

J gene: TRBJ2-1
clone size: .
V gene: TRBV7-8
D gene: TRBD2
CDR3 DNA: TGTGCCAGCAGCTTAGGGGGACTAGCGGTCAACAATGAGCAGTTCTTC
CDR3 protein: CASSLGGLAVNNEQFF

J gene: TRBJ2-1
clone size: .
V gene: TRBV7-9
D gene: TRBD2
CDR3 DNA: TGTGCCAGCAGCGGCTCTAGCGGGGGGGCCTACTACAATGAGCAGTTCTTC
CDR3 protein: CASSGSSGGAYYNEQFF

J gene: TRBJ2-7
clone size: .
V gene: TRBV7-2
D gene: .
CDR3 DNA: TGTGCCAGCAGCCGATTGACCGGGACAGCGGGCGTATACTTC
CDR3 protein: CASSRLTGTAGVYF

J gene: TRBJ2-5
clone size: .
V gene: TRBV4-2
D gene: .
CDR3 DNA: TGTGCCAGCAGCCAAGCTCGGGTACCAGAGACCCAGTACTTC
CDR3 protein: CASSQARVPETQYF

J gene: TRBJ2-1
clone size: .
V gene: TRBV7-2
D gene: TRBD2
CDR3 DNA: TGTGCCAGCAGCCCCCGACTAGCGGGGGGACGAAATGAGCAGTTCTTC
CDR3 protein: CASSPRLAGGRNEQFF

J gene: TRBJ2-2
clone size: few
V gene: TRBV4-3
D gene: .
CDR3 DNA: TGCGCCAGCAGCCAAGACCCAAAGGCGGGCGGGGTCTCCGGGGAGCTGTTTTTT
CDR3 protein: CASSQDPKAGGVSGELFF

J gene: TRBJ2-2
clone size: .
V gene: TRBV9
D gene: .
CDR3 DNA: TGTGCCAGCAGCGTAAGAACAGAGAACACCGGGGAGCTGTTTTTT
CDR3 protein: CASSVRTENTGELFF